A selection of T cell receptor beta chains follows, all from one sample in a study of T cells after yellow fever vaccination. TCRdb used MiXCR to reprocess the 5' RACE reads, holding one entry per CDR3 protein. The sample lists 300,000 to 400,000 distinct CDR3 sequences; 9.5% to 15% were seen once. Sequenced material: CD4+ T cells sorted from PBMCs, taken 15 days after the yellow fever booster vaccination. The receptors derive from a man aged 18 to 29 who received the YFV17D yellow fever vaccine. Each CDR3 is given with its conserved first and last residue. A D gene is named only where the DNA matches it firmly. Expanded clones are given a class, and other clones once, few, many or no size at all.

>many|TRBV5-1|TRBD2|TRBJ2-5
CASSPGLAGAFGETQYF
TGCGCCAGCAGCCCAGGACTAGCGGGGGCCTTCGGGGAGACCCAGTACTTC
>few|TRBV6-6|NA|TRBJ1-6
CASSYGEELRSPLHF
TGTGCCAGCAGTTATGGGGAGGAGTTGCGGTCACCCCTCCACTTT
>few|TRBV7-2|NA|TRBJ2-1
CASSTILELPEQFF
TGTGCCAGCAGCACTATTTTAGAGTTGCCTGAGCAGTTCTTC
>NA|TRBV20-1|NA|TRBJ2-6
CSARDPRVGNVLTF
TGCAGTGCTAGAGATCCGAGGGTTGGCAACGTCCTGACTTTC
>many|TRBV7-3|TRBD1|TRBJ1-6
CASSFVAGGPLHF
TGTGCCAGCAGCTTTGTCGCAGGGGGACCCCTCCACTTT
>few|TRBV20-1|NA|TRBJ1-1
CSARPITVMNTEAFF
TGCAGTGCTAGGCCAATAACAGTCATGAACACTGAAGCTTTCTTT
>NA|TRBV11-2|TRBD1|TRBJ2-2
CASSYRTGADTGELFF
TGTGCCAGCAGCTACCGGACAGGGGCGGACACCGGGGAGCTGTTTTTT
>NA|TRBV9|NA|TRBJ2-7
CASSPDRRSYEQYF
TGTGCCAGCAGCCCGGACCGACGTTCCTACGAGCAGTACTTC
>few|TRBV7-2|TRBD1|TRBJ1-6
CASSLVGRGNSPLHF
TGTGCCAGCAGCTTAGTGGGCAGGGGGAATTCACCCCTCCACTTT
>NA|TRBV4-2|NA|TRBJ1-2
CASSPRGGTNYGYTF
TGTGCCAGCAGCCCCAGGGGAGGCACGAACTATGGCTACACCTTC
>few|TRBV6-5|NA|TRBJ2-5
CASKLCSQCQETQYF
TGTGCCAGCAAACTGTGCAGTCAATGCCAAGAGACCCAGTACTTC
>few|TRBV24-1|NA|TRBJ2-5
CATSPGAQAQYF
TGTGCCACCAGTCCGGGGGCCCAGGCCCAGTACTTC
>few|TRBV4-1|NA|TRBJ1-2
CASSQERGVGYGYTF
TGCGCCAGCAGCCAAGAACGAGGGGTCGGCTATGGCTACACCTTC
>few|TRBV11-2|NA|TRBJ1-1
CATQLSLKTEAFF
TGTGCCACCCAGTTATCTCTTAAGACTGAAGCTTTCTTT
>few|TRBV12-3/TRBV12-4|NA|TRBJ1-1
CASSLAGQQGTEAFF
TGTGCCAGCAGTTTAGCCGGCCAGCAGGGAACTGAAGCTTTCTTT
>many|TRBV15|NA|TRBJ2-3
CATSRDRGDTDTQYF
TGTGCCACCAGCAGAGATCGAGGGGACACAGATACGCAGTATTTT
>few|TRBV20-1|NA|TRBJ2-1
CSAPKGLFYNEQFF
TGCAGTGCCCCTAAGGGCCTCTTCTACAATGAGCAGTTCTTC
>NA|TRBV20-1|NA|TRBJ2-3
CSEGGSTDTQYF
TGCAGTGAAGGCGGTAGCACAGATACGCAGTATTTT
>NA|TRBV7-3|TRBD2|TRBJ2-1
CASSLDSGGARNEQFF
TGTGCCAGCAGCTTAGATAGCGGGGGGGCTCGCAATGAGCAGTTCTTC
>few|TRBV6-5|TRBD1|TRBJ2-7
CASRRSGTGGHEQYF
TGTGCCAGCAGGAGATCCGGGACAGGGGGCCACGAGCAGTACTTC
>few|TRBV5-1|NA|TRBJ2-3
CASSLATEDTQYF
TGCGCCAGCAGCTTGGCAACTGAGGATACGCAGTATTTT
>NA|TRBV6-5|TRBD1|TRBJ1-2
CASRRRGQGAPVNGYTF
TGTGCCAGCAGACGTAGGGGACAGGGGGCCCCCGTTAATGGCTACACCTTC
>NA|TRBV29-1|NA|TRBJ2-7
CSVSAGEQYF
TGCAGCGTTTCGGCTGGCGAGCAGTACTTC
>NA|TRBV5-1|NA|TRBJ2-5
CASSLETEGGTQYF
TGCGCCAGCAGCTTGGAAACAGAGGGGGGGACCCAGTACTTC
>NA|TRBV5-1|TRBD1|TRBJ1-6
CASSLGDRGKGSPLHF
TGCGCCAGCAGCTTGGGGGACAGGGGGAAAGGTTCACCCCTCCACTTT
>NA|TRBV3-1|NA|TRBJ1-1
CASSQNNGEAFF
TGTGCCAGCAGCCAAAATAACGGTGAAGCTTTCTTT
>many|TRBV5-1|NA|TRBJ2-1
CASSLVPGSYNEQFF
TGCGCCAGCAGCTTGGTTCCAGGGAGCTACAATGAGCAGTTCTTC
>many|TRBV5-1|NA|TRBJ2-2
CASSLSGENGELFF
TGCGCCAGCAGCTTGTCAGGGGAAAACGGGGAGCTGTTTTTT
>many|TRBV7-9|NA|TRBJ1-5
CASSTGAPLVSNQPQHF
TGTGCCAGCAGCACCGGAGCCCCGCTCGTTAGCAATCAGCCCCAGCATTTT
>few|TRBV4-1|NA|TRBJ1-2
CASSQDAGIYGYTF
TGCGCCAGCAGCCAAGATGCAGGGATATATGGCTACACCTTC
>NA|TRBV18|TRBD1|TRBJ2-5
CASSPRQGGFETQYF
TGTGCCAGCTCACCGCGACAGGGGGGTTTCGAGACCCAGTACTTC
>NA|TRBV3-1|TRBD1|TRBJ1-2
CASSRRGTGTNYGYTF
TGTGCCAGCAGCCGGAGGGGGACAGGCACTAACTATGGCTACACCTTC
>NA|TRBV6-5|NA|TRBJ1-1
CASSYTVNTEAFF
TGTGCCAGCAGTTACACGGTGAACACTGAAGCTTTCTTT
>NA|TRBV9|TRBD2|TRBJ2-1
CASSPLGAGGYNEQFF
TGTGCCAGCAGCCCCCTCGGGGCGGGGGGCTACAATGAGCAGTTCTTC
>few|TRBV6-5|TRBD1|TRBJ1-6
CASSWGQVNSPLHF
TGTGCCAGCAGCTGGGGACAGGTTAATTCACCCCTCCACTTT
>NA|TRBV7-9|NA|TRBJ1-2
CASSLVGDNYGYTF
TGTGCCAGCAGCTTAGTAGGGGATAACTATGGCTACACCTTC
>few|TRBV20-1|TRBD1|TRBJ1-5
CSAVAGQGENQPQHF
TGCAGTGCTGTGGCCGGACAGGGGGAGAATCAGCCCCAGCATTTT
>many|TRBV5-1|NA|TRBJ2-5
CASSLAPLGEQETQYF
TGCGCCAGCAGCTTGGCGCCCCTTGGGGAACAAGAGACCCAGTACTTC
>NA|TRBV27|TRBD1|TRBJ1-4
CASSPDRDPSEKLFF
TGTGCCAGCAGTCCCGACAGGGATCCTTCTGAAAAACTGTTTTTT
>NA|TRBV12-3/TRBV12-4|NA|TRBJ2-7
CASSFNTRYEQYF
TGTGCCAGCAGTTTTAATACCAGATACGAGCAGTACTTC
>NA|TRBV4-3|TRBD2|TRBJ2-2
CASSQETGTSGEDGELFF
TGCGCCAGCAGCCAGGAAACCGGGACTAGCGGGGAGGACGGGGAGCTGTTTTTT
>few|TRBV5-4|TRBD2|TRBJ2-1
CASSRDRGGPNEQFF
TGTGCCAGCAGCCGGGACCGGGGGGGCCCCAATGAGCAGTTCTTC
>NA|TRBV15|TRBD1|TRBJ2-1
CATSRGDRGRYNEQFF
TGTGCCACCAGCAGAGGGGACAGGGGGCGATACAATGAGCAGTTCTTC
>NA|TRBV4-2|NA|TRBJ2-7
CASSQERAGSYEQYF
TGTGCCAGCAGCCAAGAGAGGGCAGGATCCTACGAGCAGTACTTC
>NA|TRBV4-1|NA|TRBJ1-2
CASSQVPGEVSTF
TGCGCCAGCAGCCAAGTTCCCGGGGAGGTTAGCACCTTC
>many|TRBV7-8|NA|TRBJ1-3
CASSLEGHSGNTIYF
TGTGCCAGCAGCTTAGAGGGCCACTCTGGAAACACCATATATTTT
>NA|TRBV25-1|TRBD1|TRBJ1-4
CASSEETGWRGVKLFF
TGTGCCAGCAGTGAGGAGACAGGGTGGCGAGGGGTAAAACTGTTTTTT
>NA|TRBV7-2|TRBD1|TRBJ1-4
CASSPGQGVEKLFF
TGTGCCAGCAGCCCGGGACAGGGTGTCGAAAAACTGTTTTTT
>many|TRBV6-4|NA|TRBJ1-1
CASSEQGGTEAFF
TGTGCCAGCAGTGAACAGGGAGGCACTGAAGCTTTCTTT
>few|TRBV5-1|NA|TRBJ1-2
CASSGRPDGGYTF
TGCGCCAGCAGTGGCAGGCCAGATGGAGGCTACACCTTC
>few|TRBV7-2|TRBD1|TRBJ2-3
CASSLMTGITDTQYF
TGTGCCAGCAGCTTGATGACAGGGATTACAGATACGCAGTATTTT
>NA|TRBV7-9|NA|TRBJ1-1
CASSSGAVNTEAFF
TGTGCCAGCAGTTCAGGAGCGGTGAACACTGAAGCTTTCTTT
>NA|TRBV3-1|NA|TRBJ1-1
CASSQIENTEAFF
TGTGCCAGCAGCCAGATAGAGAACACTGAAGCTTTCTTT